The 15 T cell receptor beta chains below all came from one sample that was sequenced in a study of T cells in tuberculosis. Sequencing was performed with immunoSEQ multiplex PCR; in TCRdb, only in-frame clones are kept and a portion is missing. The table shows about 25,000 clones, with just under 97% occurring only once. The specimen sequenced was PBMCs. The receptors come from a donor between 10 and 29 years old with latent tuberculosis or without tuberculosis infection.

V usage is TRBV11-3 and J usage is TRBJ2-6; TRBD1 might be the D (5 bases). The CDR3 has 18 residues. Germline V lookup: CDR1 SGHNT, CDR2 YENEEA. The V and J ends lost 7 bases and 0 bases respectively, with 19 bases between them. The CDR3 nucleotides are TGTGCCAGCAACTATCAGGGCAGCCCGATCTCTGGGGCCAACGTCCTGACTTTC. It specifies CASNYQGSPISGANVLTF. The full variable domain, rest sourced from reference TRBV11-3 and TRBJ2-6, is EAGVVQSPRYKIIEKKQPVAFWCNPISGHNTLYWYLQNLGQGPELLIRYENEEAVDDSQLPKDRFSAERLKGVDSTLKIQPAELGDSAVYLCASNYQGSPISGANVLTFGAGSRLTVL.

V is TRBV5-1 and J is TRBJ2-3, with D possibly TRBD2 on 7 matching bases. The germline V and J ends were trimmed by 2 bases and 3 bases, with 16 bases remaining between them. This CDR3 is 16 amino acids long. Germline loops: CDR1 SGHRS, CDR2 YFSETQ. The DNA of the CDR3 is TGCGCCAGCAGCTTCGAACCCAGGGGAGGGACAGATACGCAGTATTTT. Translating gives CASSFEPRGGTDTQYF.

This clone was seen once. V gene TRBV7-2 combines with J gene TRBJ2-6; D unresolved. The germline V gene has CDR1 SGHTA and CDR2 FQGNSA. There are 15 residues in the CDR3. V was clipped by 3 bases and J by 1 base, with 7 bases between them. CDR3 region: CASSFEASGANVLTF. The DNA for the CDR3 is TGTGCCAGCAGCTTCGAAGCTTCTGGGGCCAACGTCCTGACTTTC.

This sequence joins TRBV6-4 and TRBJ1-4; 7 positions match TRBD1. The CDR3 sequence is 15 residues long. V lost 5 bases to trimming and J lost 8 bases; unmatched junction nucleotides: 11. Germline CDR1 reads MRHNA; CDR2 reads SNTAGT. The CDR3 DNA follows: TGTGCCAGCAGTCCCTCGACAGGGCCTATGGAAAAACTGTTTTTT. Protein sequence: CASSPSTGPMEKLFF.

V is TRBV5-1 and J is TRBJ2-2, with D hard to call. The CDR3 runs 13 residues. The germline gives CDR1 SGHRS, CDR2 YFSETQ. With 1 base removed from V and 3 bases from J, the gap between germline ends came to 4 bases. The CDR3 DNA is TGCGCCAGCAGCTTGACGGACACCGGGGAGCTGTTTTTT. Translated: CASSLTDTGELFF.

The chain has TRBV18 and TRBJ2-5; D possibly corresponds to TRBD1 (6 bases). The V gene's germline CDR1 is KGHSH and CDR2 LQKENI. V lost 2 bases, J lost 5 bases, and 9 bases lay in between. This CDR3 region has 13 residues. The CDR3, as DNA: TGTGCCAGCTCACCAGGGGGCTTGGAGACCCAGTACTTC. Translated: CASSPGGLETQYF.

The sample holds one count of this clone. The CDR3 coding sequence is TGCGCCAGCAGCTATACTAGCGGGGGCACAGATACGCAGTATTTT. This sequence encodes CASSYTSGGTDTQYF. The genes are TRBV4-1 and TRBJ2-3; TRBD2 matches at 10 bases. This CDR3 is built from 15 residues. V shed 5 bases and J 1 base; nucleotides not matched to a gene: 3. Germline V gene lookup returns CDR1 MGHRA and CDR2 YSYEKL.

This chain uses TRBV7-2 with TRBJ2-1, with D possibly being TRBD1 (5 bases). Trimming stripped 4 bases from V and 4 bases from J, with 14 bases between. Germline V gene sequence: CDR1 SGHTA, CDR2 FQGNSA. The CDR3 has 15 residues. The CDR3 DNA is TGTGCCAGCAGCTCGACAGCGAATAAGTACAATGAGCAGTTCTTC. This sequence encodes CASSSTANKYNEQFF.

The rearrangement joins TRBV7-8 to TRBJ1-2, with D maybe TRBD1 (5 bases). V gave up 1 base and J gave up 0 bases, with 15 bases separating them. The CDR3 covers 17 residues. Germline V gene data show CDR1 as SGHVS and CDR2 as FQNEAQ. In DNA form, the CDR3 reads TGTGCCAGCAGCTTAGGCCTACAGGTTCACTCTAACTATGGCTACACCTTC. It codes for CASSLGLQVHSNYGYTF.

This rearrangement joins TRBV11-2 to TRBJ2-1; TRBD1 matches 9 bases. Trimming took 8 bases from V and 8 from J; bases not matched to a gene: 13. CDR3 length: 15 amino acids. CDR1 SGHAT and CDR2 FQNNGV come from the germline V gene. The CDR3 DNA reads as TGTGCCAGCGGACAATACAGGGGGCGCCGCTATGAGCAGTTCTTC. This gives the protein CASGQYRGRRYEQFF.

This rearrangement joins TRBV5-1 to TRBJ2-1; 7 bases match TRBD2. This CDR3 is built from 14 residues. Looked up from germline, CDR1 is SGHRS and CDR2 is YFSETQ. Trimming cost V 1 base and J 8 bases; bases outside gene matches: 6. The CDR3 loop is CASSLLARGDEQFF. CDR3 nucleotides: TGCGCCAGCAGCTTGCTCGCCCGGGGGGATGAGCAGTTCTTC.

The chain joins TRBV30 to TRBJ1-1; 9 bases align to TRBD1. The CDR3 loop spans 17 amino acids. Germline V gene sequence: CDR1 GTSNPN, CDR2 SVGIG (reference sequence). V lost 1 base and J lost 1; bases outside the gene matches: 10. The CDR3 coding sequence is TGTGCCTGGAGTGAACCCCGCGGACAGGGGAAGAACACTGAAGCTTTCTTT. It specifies CAWSEPRGQGKNTEAFF.

This chain joins TRBV5-1 and TRBJ1-1, with a possible D match to TRBD1 (6 bases). The V and J ends lost 4 bases and 0 bases respectively, with 16 bases between them. CDR1 is SGHRS, CDR2 YFSETQ, per germline. The CDR3 length is 16 residues. The CDR3 nucleotides are TGCGCCAGCAGCCCACGGGGGGGCCCCATGAACACTGAAGCTTTCTTT. As protein: CASSPRGGPMNTEAFF. Supplemented by reference TRBV5-1 and TRBJ1-1, the full variable domain reads KAGVTQTPRYLIKTRGQQVTLSCSPISGHRSVSWYQQTPGQGLQFLFEYFSETQRNKGNFPGRFSGRQFSNSRSEMNVSTLELGDSALYLCASSPRGGPMNTEAFFGQGTRLTVV.

This clone was detected a few times. The CDR3 DNA reads as TGTGCCAGCAATAAACAGGGGGAGAACACTGAAGCTTTCTTT. It encodes CASNKQGENTEAFF. The chain recombines TRBV2 with TRBJ1-1; 8 positions agree with TRBD1. Germline CDR1 and CDR2: SNHLY and FYNNEI. V lost 7 bases, J lost 1 base, and 5 bases stayed unmatched. CDR3 length: 14 amino acids. Full variable domain (remainder filled in from reference TRBV2 and TRBJ1-1): EPEVTQTPSHQVTQMGQEVILRCVPISNHLYFYWYRQILGQKVEFLVSFYNNEISEKSEIFDDQFSVERPDGSNFTLKIRSTKLEDSAMYFCASNKQGENTEAFFGQGTRLTVV.

The gene calls are TRBV5-4 and TRBJ2-1, with 13 positions matching TRBD2. Unmatched junction bases numbered 8, after V lost 2 bases and J lost 9 bases. The germline V gene has CDR1 SGHNT and CDR2 YYREEE (reference sequence). This CDR3 has 16 residues. In DNA form, the CDR3 reads TGTGCCAGCAGCTTTAAGCGACTAGCGGGGGGAGGTGAGCAGTTCTTC. It translates to CASSFKRLAGGGEQFF. Full variable domain (rest looked up from reference TRBV5-4 and TRBJ2-1): ETGVTQSPTHLIKTRGQQVTLRCSSQSGHNTVSWYQQALGQGPQFIFQYYREEENGRGNFPPRFSGLQFPNYSSELNVNALELDDSALYLCASSFKRLAGGGEQFFGPGTRLTVL.